This T cell receptor beta chain was sequenced in a study of shared clonotypes between healthy human individuals. Sequencing was performed with immunoSEQ multiplex PCR; in TCRdb, only in-frame clones are kept and a portion is missing. The table has about 490,000 clones, approximately 84% seen once. The CDR3 has 15 amino acids. J was trimmed by 8 bases and V by 0 bases; bases with no gene match: 8. CDR1 is SGDLS and CDR2 is YYNGEE in the germline V gene. Sequenced sample: PBMCs. The TCR comes from a woman aged 40-49 years in good health. Some clones in this sample may be carry-over from other donors' samples. This sequence joins TRBV9 and TRBJ1-2, with 9 positions matching TRBD1. CDR3 region: CASSVEPGTGFGYTF. In DNA form, the CDR3 reads TGTGCCAGCAGCGTAGAACCGGGGACAGGGTTCGGCTACACCTTC.